This TCR beta chain was recovered during a study of blood T cell repertoires in COVID-19. Using immunoSEQ multiplex PCR, the repertoire was profiled, and TCRdb retains in-frame clones only, with some absent. The data contain roughly 250,000 clones, 84% of them seen just once; the ten biggest clones take up less than 20%. Seattle's enrolled individuals joined amid active infection and were then monitored longitudinally. The CDR3 is 15 amino acids. J gave up 5 bases and V 6 bases, and 6 bases lay outside the gene matches. The germline gives CDR1 SGHDN, CDR2 FVKESK. This receptor was identified in a person aged 65-85 years with COVID-19, enrolled during active disease. The sample taken for sequencing was peripheral blood. V gene TRBV14 combines with J gene TRBJ2-3, with 12 positions matching TRBD1. Here the CDR3 DNA reads TGTGCCAGCAGGAAGGGACAGGGGGCGCGAGATACGCAGTATTTT. This codes for CASRKGQGARDTQYF. Supplemented by reference TRBV14 and TRBJ2-3, the full variable domain reads EAGVTQFPSHSVIEKGQTVTLRCDPISGHDNLYWYRRVMGKEIKFLLHFVKESKQDESGMPNNRFLAERTGGTYSTLKVQPAELEDSGVYFCASRKGQGARDTQYFGPGTRLTVL.